This TCR beta chain is from a study of T cell repertoires in cytomegalovirus infection. The overall study: Peptides in the study included HLA-C-restricted and HLA-B-restricted CMV epitopes. Matching HLA type and CMV infection were both indicated by public TCR beta signatures.

TCRdb re-called the reads through MiXCR, storing one row per CDR3 protein. The sample carries roughly 500,000 distinct CDR3 sequences, about 42% recorded once. The CDR3 loop spans 18 amino acids. Trimming cost V 4 bases and J 1 base; bases outside gene matches: 15. The germline CDR1 and CDR2 sequences are MNHEY and SVGEGT. A note on this clonotype: The antigen remains undetermined.

Whole-study findings and limits: Cumulative public TCR beta family frequency identified carriers of CMV plus the relevant HLA. There were HLA-C-restricted CMV-specific TCR beta clonotypes dominating the ex vivo response.

The chain is built from TRBV6-2 or TRBV6-3 and TRBJ2-7; TRBD2 matches at 8 bases. This clonotype originated in a human donor in good health (CMV status not recorded). Some clones in this sample may be carry-over from other donors' samples. The material was cultured PBMCs, obtained from culture after CMV antigen stimulation. CDR3 in amino acids: CASSLRSKAGADSYEQYF. In nucleotides, the CDR3 is TGTGCCAGCAGTTTAAGGTCCAAAGCGGGAGCAGATTCCTACGAGCAGTACTTC.